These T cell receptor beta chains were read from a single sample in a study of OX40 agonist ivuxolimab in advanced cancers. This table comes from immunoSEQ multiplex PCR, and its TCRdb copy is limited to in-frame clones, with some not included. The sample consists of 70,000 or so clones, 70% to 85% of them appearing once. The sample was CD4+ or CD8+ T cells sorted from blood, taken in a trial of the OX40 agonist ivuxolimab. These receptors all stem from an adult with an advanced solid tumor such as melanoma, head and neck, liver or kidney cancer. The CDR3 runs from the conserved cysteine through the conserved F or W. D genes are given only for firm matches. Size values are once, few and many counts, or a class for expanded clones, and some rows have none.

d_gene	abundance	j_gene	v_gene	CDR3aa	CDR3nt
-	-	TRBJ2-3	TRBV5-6	CASSTRGATDTQYF	TGTGCCAGCAGCACCCGCGGGGCCACAGATACGCAGTATTTT
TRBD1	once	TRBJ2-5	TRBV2	CASSVGQGDGQYF	TGTGCCAGCAGTGTGGGACAGGGGGACGGGCAGTACTTC
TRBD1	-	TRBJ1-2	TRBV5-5	CASSLQGIYGYTF	TGTGCCAGCAGCTTACAGGGGATCTATGGCTACACCTTC
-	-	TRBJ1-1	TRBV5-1	CASSLLSRDTEAFF	TGCGCCAGCAGCTTGCTAAGCAGGGACACTGAAGCTTTCTTT
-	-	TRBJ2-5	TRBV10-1	CARETQYF	TGCGCCCGGGAGACCCAGTACTTC
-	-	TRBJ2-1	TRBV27	CASSIPGSPQFF	TGTGCCAGCAGTATACCCGGGAGTCCTCAGTTCTTC
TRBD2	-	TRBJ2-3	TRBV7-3	CASSLTSGAADTQYF	TGTGCCAGCAGCCTAACTAGCGGGGCGGCAGATACGCAGTATTTT
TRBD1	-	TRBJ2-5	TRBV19	CASRTQGVETQYF	TGTGCCAGTAGGACACAGGGGGTTGAGACCCAGTACTTC
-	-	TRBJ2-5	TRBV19	CASKRQGERETQYF	TGTGCCAGTAAACGGCAGGGAGAGAGAGAGACCCAGTACTTC
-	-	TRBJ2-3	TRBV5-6	CASSLGGTDTQYF	TGTGCCAGCAGCTTGGGAGGCACAGATACGCAGTATTTT
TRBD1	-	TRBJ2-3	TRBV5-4	CASSSWTGSDTQYF	TGTGCCAGCAGCTCTTGGACAGGGTCAGATACGCAGTATTTT
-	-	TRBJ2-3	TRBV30	CAWSGLTDTQYF	TGTGCCTGGAGTGGTCTGACAGATACGCAGTATTTT
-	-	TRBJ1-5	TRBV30	CAWSVQGGGGNQPQHF	TGTGCCTGGAGTGTACAGGGTGGGGGTGGCAATCAGCCCCAGCATTTT
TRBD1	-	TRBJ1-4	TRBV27	CASSDLGQAEKLFF	TGTGCCAGCAGTGACCTGGGACAGGCCGAAAAACTGTTTTTT
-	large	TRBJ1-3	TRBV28	CASSSSSGPGNTIYF	TGTGCCAGCAGTTCCTCGTCAGGGCCTGGAAACACCATATATTTT
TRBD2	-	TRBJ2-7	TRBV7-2	CASSPGGGSSYEQYF	TGTGCCAGCAGCCCCGGGGGGGGCAGTTCCTACGAGCAGTACTTC
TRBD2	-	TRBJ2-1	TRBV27	CASSLVLGGFIYNEQFF	TGTGCCAGCAGTTTGGTCCTGGGAGGGTTTATCTACAATGAGCAGTTCTTC
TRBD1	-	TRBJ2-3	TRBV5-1	CASSLQTGGSTDTQYF	TGCGCCAGCAGCTTGCAAACAGGGGGGTCCACAGATACGCAGTATTTT
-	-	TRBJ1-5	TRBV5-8	CASSFSYGEFSNQPQHF	TGTGCCAGCAGCTTTAGTTACGGGGAGTTTAGCAATCAGCCCCAGCATTTT
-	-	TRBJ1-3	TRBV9	CASSDRVSSGNTIYF	TGTGCCAGCAGCGACCGGGTCTCCTCTGGAAACACCATATATTTT
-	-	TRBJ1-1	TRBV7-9	CASSLGTVEAFF	TGTGCCAGCAGCTTGGGGACGGTTGAAGCTTTCTTT
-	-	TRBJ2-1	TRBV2	CASSEDNEQFF	TGTGCCAGCAGTGAAGACAATGAGCAGTTCTTC
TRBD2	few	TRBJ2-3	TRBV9	CASSVAASGSGTQYF	TGTGCCAGCAGCGTAGCGGCTAGCGGGAGTGGTACGCAGTATTTT
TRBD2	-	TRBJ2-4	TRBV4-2	CASSPYLAGDVNIQYF	TGTGCCAGCAGCCCCTATCTAGCGGGAGATGTGAACATTCAGTACTTC
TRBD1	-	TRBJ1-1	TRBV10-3	CAIRADREAFF	TGTGCCATCAGAGCGGACAGGGAAGCTTTCTTT
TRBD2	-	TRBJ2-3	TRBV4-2	CASSQVAGTSTDTQYF	TGTGCCAGCAGCCAAGTAGCGGGAACTAGCACAGATACGCAGTATTTT
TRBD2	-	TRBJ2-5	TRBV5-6	CASSTRRGAETQYF	TGTGCCAGCAGCACTAGGCGGGGGGCAGAGACCCAGTACTTC
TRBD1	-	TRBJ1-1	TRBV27	CASSIRQGGTEAFF	TGTGCCAGCAGTATTCGACAGGGAGGAACTGAAGCTTTCTTT
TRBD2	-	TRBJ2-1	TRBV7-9	CASSLSAGGKDEQFF	TGTGCCAGCAGCTTAAGCGCGGGAGGTAAGGATGAGCAGTTCTTC
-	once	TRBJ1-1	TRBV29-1	CSVVADMNTEAFF	TGCAGCGTTGTGGCAGACATGAACACTGAAGCTTTCTTT
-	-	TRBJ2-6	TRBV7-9	CASSLGDSGANVLTF	TGTGCCAGCAGCTTAGGGGACTCTGGGGCCAACGTCCTGACTTTC
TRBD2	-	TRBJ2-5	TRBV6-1	CASSKPGLAGETQYF	TGTGCCAGCAGTAAGCCGGGACTAGCGGGTGAGACCCAGTACTTC
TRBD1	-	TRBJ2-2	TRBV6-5	CASSYGDSNTGELFF	TGTGCCAGCAGTTACGGGGACAGCAACACCGGGGAGCTGTTTTTT
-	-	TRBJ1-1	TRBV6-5	CASRGGGTNTEAFF	TGTGCCAGCAGGGGAGGAGGCACCAACACTGAAGCTTTCTTT
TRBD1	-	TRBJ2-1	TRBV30	CAWSPSRTGAYNEQFF	TGTGCCTGGAGCCCAAGCAGGACAGGGGCCTACAATGAGCAGTTCTTC
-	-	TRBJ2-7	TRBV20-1	CSATRDEQYF	TGCAGTGCTACCCGGGACGAGCAGTACTTC
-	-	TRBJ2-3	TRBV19	CASSPVSQDTQYF	TGTGCCAGTAGTCCCGTAAGTCAGGATACGCAGTATTTT
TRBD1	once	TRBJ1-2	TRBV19	CASRPTGLGYGYTF	TGTGCCAGTAGGCCGACAGGGTTAGGCTATGGCTACACCTTC
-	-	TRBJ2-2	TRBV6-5	CASRRLVNTGELFF	TGTGCCAGCAGGAGGCTAGTCAACACCGGGGAGCTGTTTTTT
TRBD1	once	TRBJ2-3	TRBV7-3	CASSKGDRSDTQYF	TGTGCCAGCAGTAAAGGGGACAGGTCTGATACGCAGTATTTT
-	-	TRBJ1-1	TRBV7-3	CASSLVQNTEAFF	TGTGCCAGCAGCTTAGTTCAGAACACTGAAGCTTTCTTT
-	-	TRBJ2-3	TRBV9	CASSVTDQGKVDTQYF	TGTGCCAGCAGCGTAACAGATCAGGGGAAAGTGGATACGCAGTATTTT
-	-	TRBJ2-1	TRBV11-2	CASSGPGLLPYNEQFF	TGTGCCAGCAGCGGACCGGGACTCCTACCGTACAATGAGCAGTTCTTC
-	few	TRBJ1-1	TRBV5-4	CASSFAGGEFTEAFF	TGTGCCAGCAGCTTCGCCGGGGGAGAATTCACTGAAGCTTTCTTT
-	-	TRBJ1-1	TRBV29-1	CSVEDRQLNTEAFF	TGCAGCGTTGAAGATAGGCAGTTGAACACTGAAGCTTTCTTT
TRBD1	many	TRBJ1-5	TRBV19	CASSIRTGGGQPQHF	TGTGCCAGTAGTATCCGTACAGGGGGCGGTCAGCCCCAGCATTTT
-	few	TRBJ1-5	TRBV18	CASSPNTIMPQHF	TGTGCCAGCTCACCAAATACAATCATGCCCCAGCATTTT
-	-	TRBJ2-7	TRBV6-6	CASTSYSYEQYF	TGTGCCAGCACCAGTTACTCCTACGAGCAGTACTTC
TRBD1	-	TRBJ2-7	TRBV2	CASSVPRDRGSYEQYF	TGTGCCAGCAGTGTGCCGAGGGACAGGGGCTCCTACGAGCAGTACTTC
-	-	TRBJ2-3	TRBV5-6	CASSFSGSTDTQYF	TGTGCCAGCAGCTTCTCTGGGAGCACAGATACGCAGTATTTT
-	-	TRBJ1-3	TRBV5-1	CASSLALQGSSGNTIYF	TGCGCCAGCAGCTTGGCCTTGCAGGGTAGCTCTGGAAACACCATATATTTT
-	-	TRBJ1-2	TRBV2	CASSGSSGYGYTF	TGTGCCAGCAGTGGGTCCAGCGGCTATGGCTACACCTTC